This T cell receptor beta chain stems from a study of cytomegalovirus exposure and HLA in healthy donors. Study-level information: Drawn from HLA-typed donors, some 80 million unique TCRs were held in an early data release. Study results and caveats: There were some V segments, including TRBV6-2 and TRBV6-3, excluded as indistinguishable. Later findings reportedly placed an Asian-associated ancestry cluster below the roughly 660-donor mean for N-insertions. A previous analysis found most TCR beta V segments productive roughly 87% or roughly 30% of the time.

Germline assignment: CDR1 MNHNS and CDR2 SASEGT. Deletions cut 1 base from V and 8 bases from J, with 6 bases between. CDR3 length: 13 residues. A note on this clone: The antigen is unknown.

The PCR contained 60 Vbeta and 13 Jbeta primers. Assay: immunoSEQ multiplex PCR; the TCRdb copy retains only in-frame clones and omits some. Of about 100,000 clones in the sample, around 82% were seen once. The specimen was PBMCs. J is TRBJ1-6 and V is TRBV6-1; D is unresolved. This sequence was found in a woman in her sixties in good health and CMV-seronegative. CDR3 coding DNA: TGTGCCAGCAGTGAAGATCGGGATTCACCCCTCCACTTT. Translated, it gives CASSEDRDSPLHF.